This TCR beta chain derives from a study of shared clonotypes between healthy human individuals (dated by TCRdb to 2020 to 2021). Describing the broader study: A couple of women and a few men aged 18 to 49 years were included in the cohort. For each donor, CD4 naive and CD4 memory were each given three plates, CD8 naive was given two plates, and CD8 memory was given one plate. To estimate repertoire size and how much clonotype sharing occurs between individuals, the study deeply sequenced the blood TCR repertoires of five or six healthy adults. To increase sequencing depth and limit assay-specific biases, TCR repertoire library preparation and sequencing were carried out by different laboratories using diverse techniques. Leukapheresis yielded between about 0.85 and 10 billion PBMCs per donor. The full study reports these points: Compared with non-shared clonotypes, the clonotypes found in all four sorted-subset donors had higher generation probabilities. The genetic and exposure-history diversity represented was limited by the small number of donors. Rarefaction of sorted-subset datasets indicated incomplete sequencing despite the large sequencing depth. Based on pairwise subsampling, the degree of clonotype sharing among donors was expected to be affected by sequencing depth. Sharing across four donors was observed for 4.5% to 6.5% of naive CD4, under 4% of naive CD8, roughly 2.3% of memory CD4, and over 0.3% of memory CD8 clonotypes. Sampling was limited to blood, and TCR repertoires in tissue likely differ from TCR repertoires in blood. Larger estimated clonotype richness was generally found for naive subsets than for memory subsets.

For this clone: The specificity of this receptor is unknown. No much larger clone exists at a distance of one base, and base qualities are not known.

TCR CDR3 regions were amplified from genomic DNA by multiplex PCR using the deep immunoSEQ assay. Extracted genomic DNA from each cell subset was spread evenly across all wells of several immunoSEQ 96-well plates, with each plate serving as a replicate. For sorted subsets, roughly 200 ng genomic DNA, equal to 30,000 to 35,000 T cell genomes, was loaded into each replicate PCR. Purified libraries were measured with a Qubit 3.0 fluorometer, size-checked on a Bioanalyzer 2100, and measured again with the KAPA Library Quantification kit. Every immunoSEQ 96-well plate was sequenced on a separate single-read 150-cycle Illumina NextSeq 550 flow cell. Per the original workflow: The immunoSEQ output contained only junctional sequences without quality scores, so filtering could not match that applied to full-length reads. Sequences were annotated with PyIR, a Python wrapper for IgBLAST v1.9, and V/J genes and CDR3 were assigned using IMGT germline references. Any read was removed if the V/J assignment was weak (E-value above 1e-6), the CDR3 was missing, or the read contained stop codons, out-of-frame junctions, or ambiguous translated residues. V3J clonotypes were defined by identical inferred V gene, J gene, and CDR3 amino acid sequence. Percentage overlap between repertoires was computed as shared unique clonotypes divided by the size of the smaller repertoire. Three approaches were used to assess repertoire richness: RTK rarefaction, the Chao1 estimator, and Recon v2.1 estimates of unobserved clonotypes. Generation probabilities for all TCRbeta clonotypes obtained by the gDNA method from a few donors were computed using OLGA. TCRdb holds this immuneACCESS table with in-frame rearrangements only. Some clones are missing; in checked studies, unresolved V genes explain under half, and the rest has no known cause. That table furnishes V, J and clone size, whereas the DNA furnished D and trimming. Here the sample has millions of clones; about 95% occur a single time. In total, the top ten clones hold 0.1% to 0.15% of the sample.

Trimming leaves V shorter by 5 bases and J shorter by 4 bases, with the junction holding 7 bases beyond the gene matches. The CDR3 starts with the cysteine, ends with the phenylalanine, and has 14 residues. The DNA shown is the 42-base CDR3, in frame from base 1. For CDR1 and CDR2, the germline V gene (reference sequence) lists SEHNR and FQNEAQ. The donors were healthy, HIV-negative adults with no recently reported acute infections or vaccinations. Only Caucasian adults living in Nashville, Tennessee, USA were represented among the donors. CD4+ T cells were enriched by magnetic negative selection, after which naive cells were positively selected on CD45RA and the negative fraction was taken as the memory subset. Blood was obtained by leukapheresis, after which PBMCs were separated by Ficoll-Histopaque density gradient centrifugation and cryopreserved in liquid nitrogen vapor phase. Purity and quantity of every magnetically sorted T cell population were checked by analytical flow cytometry. Genomic DNA was isolated from every sorted fraction and measured by UV absorbance on a Nanodrop 2000c.

The V and J segments used are TRBV7-9 and TRBJ1-2; 7 junctional bases match TRBD1. The sequenced sample was naive CD4+ T cells sorted from blood. Explained via the paper, the cell subset or site label denotes: CD45RA+ positively selected. This TCR was recovered from a man aged 18 to 30 in good health. The DNA sequence is TGTGCCAGCAGCGAGGGACAGATGGGCTATGGCTACACCTTC. This yields the protein CASSEGQMGYGYTF.